The 19 T cell receptor beta chains below were found in one sample sequenced in a study of sequential checkpoint blockade in melanoma. Assay used: immunoSEQ multiplex PCR; TCRdb lists only in-frame clones, some missing. Of about 30,000 clones in the sample, about 89% were seen once. Treatment noted: randomized to nivolumab then ipilimumab (arm A) or the reverse (arm B). The sequences come from CD8+ T cells sorted from blood (inferred from file names), collected from a patient given nivolumab and ipilimumab in sequence. The receptor set was obtained from a human donor with melanoma.

This clone appeared once. V is TRBV7-8 and J is TRBJ2-5; 10 bases are a match to TRBD2. Germline assignment: CDR1 SGHVS and CDR2 FQNEAQ. The CDR3 contains 15 residues. J was trimmed by 8 bases and V by 2 bases; bases with no gene match: 8. This chain's CDR3 is CASSLIEAGGHTQYF. The CDR3 DNA is TGTGCCAGCAGCTTAATCGAAGCGGGGGGGCATACCCAGTACTTC.

This chain joins TRBV7-6 and TRBJ2-2; no clear D gene. The CDR3 extends over 15 amino acids. Trimming stripped 2 bases from V and 0 bases from J, with 7 bases between. Looked up from germline, CDR1 is SGHVS and CDR2 is FNYEAQ. The CDR3 here is CASSLSSPNTGELFF. CDR3 coding DNA: TGTGCCAGCAGCTTAAGCTCCCCGAACACCGGGGAGCTGTTTTTT.

The genes are TRBV28 and TRBJ2-3; 14 positions match TRBD2. The germline gives CDR1 MDHEN, CDR2 SYDVKM. This CDR3 contains 17 residues. Trimming at V came to 7 bases and at J to 11 bases, leaving 17 bases not matched to a gene. The CDR3 DNA sequence: TGTGCCAGCACACCGGGACTAGCGGGAGAGGGGGGGCCTTTGCAGTATTTT. Translation gives CASTPGLAGEGGPLQYF.

This chain uses TRBV4-3 with TRBJ1-2; TRBD1 matches at 8 bases. With 4 bases clipped from V and 2 bases from J, the junction kept 9 bases outside the gene matches. The CDR3 runs 16 residues. The germline gives CDR1 LGHNA, CDR2 YSLEER. CDR3 protein: CASSRSWGDRNYGYTF. The DNA for the CDR3 is TGCGCCAGCAGCCGTTCCTGGGGGGACAGGAACTATGGCTACACCTTC.

Here the CDR3 reads CASSPVGQGVYEQYV. CDR3 in DNA: TGTGCCAGCAGCCCCGTGGGACAGGGAGTTTACGAGCAGTACGTC. The chain recombines TRBV7-9 with TRBJ2-7, with TRBD1 matching 9 bases. The CDR3 has 15 residues. Unmatched junction bases numbered 9, after V lost 5 bases and J lost 4 bases. The germline V gene encodes CDR1 SEHNR and CDR2 FQNEAQ (reference sequence).

The rearrangement uses TRBV7-2 and TRBJ2-4; D may be TRBD1 (5 bases). V was trimmed by 2 bases and J by 3 bases, leaving 14 bases between them. The CDR3 length is 16 residues. CDR1 and CDR2 (germline): SGHTA, FQGNSA. CDR3 loop: CASSLSRAGYKNIQYF. The CDR3 DNA reads as TGTGCCAGCAGCTTATCCAGGGCCGGGTACAAAAACATTCAGTACTTC.

This clone has just one count. J is TRBJ1-5 and V is TRBV6-1; TRBD1 matches at 7 bases. J was trimmed by 7 bases and V by 6 bases; bases with no gene match: 3. CDR1 MNHNS and CDR2 SASEGT come from the germline V gene. The CDR3 is 12 residues long. CDR3 residues: CASRETGQPQHF. CDR3 DNA: TGTGCCAGCAGAGAGACAGGGCAGCCCCAGCATTTT.

V is TRBV9 and J is TRBJ2-5; perhaps TRBD2 as D (6 bases). With the DNA end fitting TRBJ2-7 better, the J assignment may be wrong. The CDR3 extends over 15 amino acids. Germline CDR1 SGDLS, CDR2 YYNGEE. Here the CDR3 DNA reads TGTGCCAGCAGCGTAGACGCGGGAAAGACCTACGAGCAGTACTTC. Its translation is CASSVDAGKTYEQYF.

The chain employs TRBV28 and TRBJ2-5; 10 bases map to TRBD2. There are 14 residues in the CDR3. Germline V gene sequence: CDR1 MDHEN, CDR2 SYDVKM. V gave up 4 bases and J gave up 5 bases; unmatched junction bases: 4. The CDR3 nucleotides are TGTGCCAGCAGTTCTAGCGGGAGTGATGAGACCCAGTACTTC. Its translation: CASSSSGSDETQYF.

The CDR3 spells CAWSRDGAYEQYF. DNA for the CDR3: TGTGCCTGGAGTAGAGACGGAGCCTACGAGCAGTACTTC. The rearrangement joins TRBV30 to TRBJ2-7; D is uncertain. This CDR3 has 13 amino acids. Germline V gene data show CDR1 as GTSNPN and CDR2 as SVGIG (reference sequence). V was clipped by 2 bases and J by 2 bases, with 10 bases between them.

This rearrangement joins TRBV28 to TRBJ2-1; D might be TRBD1 (7 bases). The V and J ends lost 4 bases and 4 bases respectively, with 20 bases between them. This CDR3 contains 17 residues. CDR1 is MDHEN and CDR2 is SYDVKM in the germline V gene. In nucleotides, the CDR3 is TGTGCCAGCAGTTCCCCATTAACAGGGGAGGCTTACAATGAGCAGTTCTTC. Amino acids: CASSSPLTGEAYNEQFF.

For the CDR3, the DNA is TGTGCCAGCAGTTCAGGCAGCACAGATACGCAGTATTTT. Translated, it gives CASSSGSTDTQYF. The chain carries TRBV6-4 and TRBJ2-3; no clear D. Trimming took off 5 bases at V and 0 bases at J, with 6 bases between the two ends. Germline V gives CDR1 MRHNA, CDR2 SNTAGT. This CDR3 comprises 13 residues.

As to this clone: Germline and junction disagree at one end, which may indicate a read error. The V gene is TRBV7-9, the J gene TRBJ2-4; 7 bases match TRBD1. The CDR3 runs to 13 residues. Germline V gene lookup returns CDR1 SEHNR and CDR2 FQNEAQ (reference sequence). The CDR3 region is CASSSTPTGRNFF. The CDR3 DNA reads TGTGCCAGCAGCTCCACCCCGACAGGGCGCAATTTCTTC.

This sequence joins TRBV11-2 and TRBJ1-6; 7 bases are shared with TRBD1. Looked up from germline, CDR1 is SGHAT and CDR2 is FQNNGV. This CDR3 has 14 residues. The J segment lost 9 bases and the V segment lost 1 base, leaving 3 bases of the junction unmatched. In nucleotides, the CDR3 is TGTGCCAGCAGCTTAGGACAGGGAGGTTCACCCCTCCACTTT. Translated, it gives CASSLGQGGSPLHF.

CDR3 coding DNA: TGTGCCAGCAGCCTAATCGCCGCCTTTTCCTACGAGCAGTACTTC. Translated, it gives CASSLIAAFSYEQYF. This chain uses TRBV7-9 with TRBJ2-7; D not resolved. Germline CDR1 and CDR2: SEHNR and FQNEAQ (reference sequence). V was cut by 5 bases and J by 1 base, with 15 bases left in between. This CDR3 has 15 amino acids.

This chain links TRBV30 with TRBJ2-5, with D tentatively TRBD1 (5 bases). The CDR3 totals 13 residues. The V gene lost 4 bases and the J gene lost 5 bases, with 14 bases spanning the gap. Germline CDR1 is GTSNPN and CDR2 is SVGIG (reference sequence). CDR3 protein: CAWNKAGFETQYF. The CDR3 nucleotides read TGTGCCTGGAACAAGGCAGGGTTCGAGACCCAGTACTTC. The full variable domain, its missing parts supplied by reference TRBV30 and TRBJ2-5, is SQTIHQWPATLVQPVGSPLSLECTVEGTSNPNLYWYRQAAGRGLQLLFYSVGIGQISSEVPQNLSASRPQDRQFILSSKKLLLSDSGFYLCAWNKAGFETQYFGPGTRLLVL.

This chain links TRBV5-6 with TRBJ2-7; 7 bases map to TRBD1. This CDR3 is built from 13 residues. CDR1 is SGHDT and CDR2 is YYEEEE in the germline V gene. J was trimmed by 2 bases and V by 4 bases; bases with no gene match: 3. Here the CDR3 reads CASSQGQTYEQYV. The CDR3 DNA reads TGTGCCAGCAGCCAGGGACAGACCTACGAGCAGTACGTC.

This sequence joins TRBV6-6 and TRBJ2-7; D might be TRBD2 (6 bases). The CDR3 totals 14 residues. V lost 2 bases and J lost 0, with 8 bases in between. The V gene's germline CDR1 is MNHNY and CDR2 SVGAGI (reference sequence). CDR3 bases: TGTGCCAGCAGTTACCCCGGGAGCTCCTACGAGCAGTACTTC. It is translated as CASSYPGSSYEQYF.

The chain joins TRBV25-1 to TRBJ2-5; possibly TRBD1 for D (6 bases). V was cut by 4 bases and J by 2 bases, with 8 bases left in between. Germline V CDR1 and CDR2: MGHDK, SYGVNS. The CDR3 contains 13 residues. CDR3 residues: CASSVQGQETQYF. The CDR3 coding sequence is TGTGCCAGCAGTGTACAGGGACAAGAGACCCAGTACTTC.